The TCR beta chain under discussion was sequenced for a study of cytomegalovirus exposure and HLA in healthy donors. 60 Vbeta and 13 Jbeta primers were used in PCR. TCRdb's copy holds only in-frame clones and misses some; the assay was immunoSEQ multiplex PCR. Among approximately 140,000 clones, about four fifths were seen once, and the ten largest hold around 4.1%. Turning to this clone: The same CDR3 also results from other DNA sequences found in this sample.

From germline, CDR1 is SGHRS and CDR2 YFSETQ. This CDR3 contains 14 residues. Trimming took 1 base from V and 3 from J, leaving 11 bases between them. This TCR was recovered from a man aged 40-55 years in good health and CMV-seropositive. The chain has TRBV5-1 and TRBJ2-7, with D tentatively TRBD1 (6 bases). The source material was PBMCs. Here the CDR3 reads CASSLRGTHYEQYF. The CDR3 region has the DNA TGCGCCAGCAGCTTGCGAGGGACACACTACGAGCAGTACTTC.